Shown below are 13 T cell receptor beta chains from a single sample sequenced in a study of OX40 agonist ivuxolimab in advanced cancers. The assay was immunoSEQ multiplex PCR, and TCRdb's table has in-frame clones only and misses some. The sample lists tens of thousands of clones, roughly 86% seen once, with 0.7% to 1% in the top ten. This sample comprised CD4+ or CD8+ T cells sorted from blood, obtained in a trial of the OX40 agonist ivuxolimab. The origin of the receptors is an adult with an advanced solid tumor such as melanoma, head and neck, liver or kidney cancer.

This chain links TRBV11-2 with TRBJ1-5; a possible D gene is TRBD1 (5 bases). V was trimmed by 5 bases and J by 4 bases, leaving 12 bases between them. Germline assignment: CDR1 SGHAT and CDR2 FQNNGV. The CDR3 extends over 14 amino acids. CDR3 region: CASSRDGTNQPQHF. In DNA form, the CDR3 reads TGTGCCAGCAGCCGGGACGGAACTAATCAGCCCCAGCATTTT.

The rearrangement uses TRBV5-6 and TRBJ2-1; TRBD1 matches 10 bases. Germline CDR1 is SGHDT and CDR2 is YYEEEE. CDR3 size: 18 residues. V was pared by 3 bases and J by 8 bases, with 17 bases of the junction left unmatched. The CDR3 DNA follows: TGTGCCAGCAGCTGGGACAGGGGAAATATTAAATTAGTGGATGAGCAGTTCTTC. Translation: CASSWDRGNIKLVDEQFF.

This chain joins TRBV6-1 and TRBJ2-4, with D perhaps matching TRBD1 (6 bases). V lost 0 bases, J lost 1 base, and 10 bases lay in between. This CDR3 has 16 residues. CDR1 and CDR2 (germline): MNHNS, SASEGT. CDR3 protein: CASSEANRDAKNIQYF. The DNA of the CDR3 is TGTGCCAGCAGTGAAGCTAACAGGGACGCCAAAAACATTCAGTACTTC.

This clone appeared a single time. The chain's CDR3 is CASSVDQGSYEQYF. The CDR3 DNA reads as TGTGCCAGCAGCGTAGATCAGGGCTCCTACGAGCAGTACTTC. The chain has TRBV9 and TRBJ2-7, with TRBD1 as a possible D gene (5 bases). The CDR3 is 14 amino acids. Germline lookup yields CDR1 SGDLS and CDR2 YYNGEE. V lost 0 bases to trimming and J lost 0 bases, with 7 bases between them. Full variable domain (outside the CDR3, taken from reference TRBV9 and TRBJ2-7): DSGVTQTPKHLITATGQRVTLRCSPRSGDLSVYWYQQSLDQGLQFLIQYYNGEERAKGNILERFSAQQFPDLHSELNLSSLELGDSALYFCASSVDQGSYEQYFGPGTRLTVT.

This clone was detected once. The V gene is TRBV11-2, the J gene TRBJ2-1; D may be TRBD2 (6 bases). V lost 6 bases and J lost 7, with 16 bases in between. The germline V gene encodes CDR1 SGHAT and CDR2 FQNNGV. The CDR3 extends over 14 amino acids. CDR3 nucleotides: TGTGCCAGCAGGCCTACGAGGGCGGGGAATGAGCAGTTCTTC. Its protein product is CASRPTRAGNEQFF.

The chain combines TRBV18 with TRBJ1-2; weak D call: TRBD1 (5 bases). The CDR3 has 19 amino acids. The V and J ends lost 2 bases and 6 bases respectively, with 28 bases between them. Germline V gene data show CDR1 as KGHSH and CDR2 as LQKENI. CDR3 loop: CASSPTTLGTGSGVDGYTF. The CDR3 DNA follows: TGTGCCAGCTCACCAACTACCTTGGGCACAGGAAGCGGGGTTGATGGCTACACCTTC. Drawing the rest from reference TRBV18 and TRBJ1-2, the complete variable domain is NAGVMQNPRHLVRRRGQEARLRCSPMKGHSHVYWYRQLPEEGLKFMVYLQKENIIDESGMPKERFSAEFPKEGPSILRIQQVVRGDSAAYFCASSPTTLGTGSGVDGYTFGSGTRLTVV.

The chain has TRBV11-2 and TRBJ2-3; 9 bases agree with TRBD2. The V gene's germline CDR1 is SGHAT and CDR2 FQNNGV. V trimming: 5 bases; J trimming: 2 bases; junction bases outside the gene matches: 8. This CDR3 contains 16 residues. This chain's CDR3 is CASSLRLAGNTDTQYF. In nucleotides, the CDR3 is TGTGCCAGCAGCCTTAGGCTAGCGGGGAACACAGATACGCAGTATTTT.

The chain employs TRBV11-2 and TRBJ2-7; TRBD1 matches 9 bases. After removal of 4 bases from V and 2 bases from J, the junction contained 6 bases not matched to a gene. The CDR3 totals 15 residues. CDR1 is SGHAT, CDR2 FQNNGV, per germline. The CDR3 sequence: CASSSGQGWTYEQYF. Here the CDR3 DNA reads TGTGCCAGCAGCTCCGGACAGGGGTGGACCTACGAGCAGTACTTC.

This clone was seen a handful of times. This chain connects TRBV4-1 to TRBJ2-2; TRBD2 agrees at 7 bases. This CDR3 spans 17 amino acids. With 0 bases clipped from V and 5 bases from J, the junction kept 9 bases outside the gene matches. In germline, CDR1 is MGHRA, CDR2 YSYEKL. The CDR3 sequence is CASSQDGASGLTGELFF. CDR3 nucleotides: TGCGCCAGCAGCCAAGATGGGGCTAGCGGTTTAACCGGGGAGCTGTTTTTT.

V usage is TRBV9 and J usage is TRBJ2-7, with D perhaps being TRBD1 or TRBD2 (5 bases each). The germline gives CDR1 SGDLS, CDR2 YYNGEE. Trimming left V 4 bases short and J 1 base short, with 15 bases between. The CDR3 runs to 15 residues. CDR3: CASSLGTEPSYEQYF. CDR3 DNA: TGTGCCAGCAGCCTAGGGACCGAACCGTCCTACGAGCAGTACTTC. Variable domain in full (rest from reference TRBV9 and TRBJ2-7): DSGVTQTPKHLITATGQRVTLRCSPRSGDLSVYWYQQSLDQGLQFLIQYYNGEERAKGNILERFSAQQFPDLHSELNLSSLELGDSALYFCASSLGTEPSYEQYFGPGTRLTVT.

The chain joins TRBV11-2 to TRBJ2-7, with D maybe TRBD1 (6 bases). The CDR3 is made up of 15 amino acids. V gave up 1 base and J gave up 1 base, with 11 bases separating them. Germline V gene lookup returns CDR1 SGHAT and CDR2 FQNNGV. The CDR3 here is CASSLGVGGSYEQYF. The CDR3 nucleotides are TGTGCCAGCAGCTTAGGGGTAGGGGGTTCCTACGAGCAGTACTTC.

In its sample, this clone was seen a few times. This chain joins TRBV9 and TRBJ1-1; no clear D gene. CDR1 and CDR2 (germline): SGDLS, YYNGEE. The CDR3 length is 13 residues. V lost 0 bases and J 0 bases, leaving 3 bases between the germline ends. CDR3 nucleotides: TGTGCCAGCAGCGTAGATTTGAACACTGAAGCTTTCTTT. It codes for CASSVDLNTEAFF.

The gene calls are TRBV28 and TRBJ1-5; TRBD1 is a possible D gene (6 bases). The CDR3 runs 14 residues. Germline CDR1 and CDR2: MDHEN and SYDVKM. Trimming stripped 5 bases from V and 3 bases from J, with 11 bases between. The CDR3 loop is CASSPYRVNQPQHF. CDR3 sequence (DNA): TGTGCCAGCAGTCCGTACAGGGTCAATCAGCCCCAGCATTTT.